This paragraph reports one TCR beta chain. Germline values: CDR1 PRHDT, CDR2 FYEKMQ (reference sequence). V was pared by 0 bases and J by 3 bases, with 9 bases between. The CDR3 is 14 residues long. This sample was included in a study of blood T cell repertoires in COVID-19. Turning to the study itself: There were acute and convalescent COVID-19 samples, and they came from the United States, Italy and Spain.

Sequenced by immunoSEQ multiplex PCR; TCRdb stores in-frame clones only, minus some. Here the sample spans fewer than 300,000 clones, 85% being singletons. The gene calls are TRBV13 and TRBJ2-7; perhaps TRBD2 as D (5 bases). Sequencing was done on a sample of peripheral blood. The sequence was collected from a human donor in a cohort sampled during active COVID-19. CDR3 DNA: TGTGCCAGCAGCTTAGGTCCGGGGAGCTACGAGCAGTACTTC. It encodes CASSLGPGSYEQYF.